The 16 T cell receptor beta chains below all came from one sample that was sequenced in a study of T cell responses to AZD1222 COVID-19 vaccine. The protocol was immunoSEQ multiplex PCR, while the TCRdb copy is restricted to in-frame clones and leaves out a portion. There are more than 65,000 clones in the sample; 70% to 90% occur only once, and 20% to 25% lies in the top ten. The starting material was peripheral blood, obtained 28 days after the second AZD1222 dose. All receptors come from an adult who received the AZD1222 COVID-19 vaccine.

The CDR3 is CASSYSLRDKQFF. CDR3 coding DNA: TGTGCCAGCAGTTACAGCTTGAGGGATAAGCAGTTCTTC. The chain has TRBV6-2 or TRBV6-3 and TRBJ2-1; D is possibly TRBD2 (5 bases). V lost 2 bases to trimming and J lost 11 bases, with 13 bases between them. Germline assignment: CDR1 MNHEY and CDR2 SVGEGT. The CDR3 spans 13 residues.

This rearrangement joins TRBV7-2 to TRBJ2-5, with D tentatively TRBD2 (5 bases). Germline CDR1 is SGHTA and CDR2 is FQGNSA. The V gene lost 1 base and the J gene lost 5 bases, with 14 bases spanning the gap. This CDR3 is built from 15 residues. The CDR3: CASSLVTRGGETQYF. CDR3 nucleotides: TGTGCCAGCAGCTTAGTGACCCGGGGTGGCGAGACCCAGTACTTC. The full variable domain, its missing parts supplied by reference TRBV7-2 and TRBJ2-5, is GAGVSQSPSNKVTEKGKDVELRCDPISGHTALYWYRQSLGQGLEFLIYFQGNSAPDKSGLPSDRFSAERTGGSVSTLTIQRTQQEDSAVYLCASSLVTRGGETQYFGPGTRLLVL.

J is TRBJ1-2 and V is TRBV5-4; D is unresolved. This CDR3 is built from 13 residues. Trimming cost V 3 bases and J 2 bases, with 8 bases left between them. Germline V gene lookup returns CDR1 SGHNT and CDR2 YYREEE (reference sequence). CDR3 protein: CASSYQGNYGYTF. CDR3 nucleotide sequence: TGTGCCAGCAGCTACCAAGGGAACTATGGCTACACCTTC.

Here the CDR3 DNA reads TGTGCCAGCAGCTTGTTAAACAGGGTGTACACTGAAGCTTTCTTT. Its translation: CASSLLNRVYTEAFF. The chain uses TRBV5-6 and TRBJ1-1; TRBD1 might be the D (6 bases). The germline V and J ends were trimmed by 1 base and 3 bases, with 13 bases remaining between them. The CDR3 consists of 15 residues. CDR1 is SGHDT, CDR2 YYEEEE, per germline.

The chain's CDR3 is CSVTSGRTGELFF. CDR3 sequence (DNA): TGCAGCGTGACTAGCGGGAGGACCGGGGAGCTGTTTTTT. The gene calls are TRBV29-1 and TRBJ2-2; TRBD2 agrees at 13 bases. Germline CDR1 is SQVTM and CDR2 is ANQGSEA. The CDR3 runs to 13 residues. The J segment lost 5 bases and the V segment lost 6 bases, leaving 0 bases of the junction unmatched.

The chain has TRBV7-9 and TRBJ2-2; a weak D match, TRBD1 (5 bases). CDR3 length equals 15 residues. V lost 5 bases and J lost 2, with 12 bases in between. Germline V CDR1 and CDR2: SEHNR, FQNEAQ (reference sequence). CDR3 in DNA: TGTGCCAGCAGCATTTATCAGGGAAACACCGGGGAGCTGTTTTTT. Its translation: CASSIYQGNTGELFF.

This clone was seen ten or more times. V gene TRBV7-9 combines with J gene TRBJ2-7; no reliable D call. The V gene's germline CDR1 is SEHNR and CDR2 FQNEAQ (reference sequence). The CDR3 is made up of 14 amino acids. The germline V and J ends were trimmed by 0 bases and 0 bases, with 6 bases remaining between them. Here the CDR3 reads CASSLAGSSYEQYF. CDR3 in DNA: TGTGCCAGCAGCTTAGCAGGTAGCTCCTACGAGCAGTACTTC.

DNA of the CDR3: TGTGCCTGGAGTCTACAGGGCGGTCAGCCCCAGCATTTT. Encoded protein: CAWSLQGGQPQHF. This sequence joins TRBV30 and TRBJ1-5, with D tentatively TRBD1 (6 bases). Germline V gives CDR1 GTSNPN, CDR2 SVGIG (reference sequence). V lost 2 bases to trimming and J lost 6 bases, with 11 bases between them. The CDR3 has 13 residues. The full variable domain, rest sourced from reference TRBV30 and TRBJ1-5, is SQTIHQWPATLVQPVGSPLSLECTVEGTSNPNLYWYRQAAGRGLQLLFYSVGIGQISSEVPQNLSASRPQDRQFILSSKKLLLSDSGFYLCAWSLQGGQPQHFGDGTRLSIL.

The chain couples TRBV6-5 to TRBJ1-2, with 7 bases identical to TRBD1. Trimming removed 2 bases from V and 7 bases from J; junction bases left unmatched: 7. In germline, CDR1 is MNHEY, CDR2 SVGAGI. The CDR3 is made up of 14 amino acids. The CDR3, as DNA: TGTGCCAGCAGTTACCAGGGGGGTATCGGTGGCTACACCTTC. Residues: CASSYQGGIGGYTF.

Here the CDR3 reads CASSQGTGGGSPLHF. CDR3 DNA sequence: TGTGCCAGCAGCCAAGGGACAGGGGGGGGATCACCCCTCCACTTT. The chain is built from TRBV3-1 (or the pseudogene TRBV3-2) and TRBJ1-6; TRBD1 aligns across 10 bases. From germline, CDR1 is LGHDT and CDR2 YNNKEL (reference sequence). This CDR3 is built from 15 residues. Germline trimming cut 1 base from V and 10 bases from J; bases unmatched to any gene: 4.

The chain couples TRBV3-1 (or the pseudogene TRBV3-2) to TRBJ2-7, with TRBD2 matching 9 bases. This CDR3 is built from 15 residues. Germline V lookup: CDR1 LGHDT, CDR2 YNNKEL (reference sequence). V shed 0 bases and J 3 bases; nucleotides not matched to a gene: 3. Here the CDR3 reads CASSQETSGFYEQYF. The CDR3 nucleotides read TGTGCCAGCAGCCAAGAAACTAGCGGGTTCTACGAGCAGTACTTC.

The J gene is TRBJ1-6, the V gene TRBV19; TRBD1 aligns across 7 bases. V shed 3 bases, J shed 0 bases, and the junction held 14 bases outside the gene matches. The length of the CDR3 is 20 residues. The germline CDR1 and CDR2 sequences are LNHDA and SQIVND (reference sequence). For the CDR3, the DNA is TGTGCCAGTAGTATGAGGGGGCAAGCCACGGCTAGCTCCTATAATTCACCCCTCCACTTT. It translates to CASSMRGQATASSYNSPLHF.

This chain joins TRBV2 and TRBJ2-2; TRBD1 is a possible D gene (5 bases). The V end lost 5 bases, the J end lost 5 bases, and 15 bases lay between the germline ends. The germline V gene encodes CDR1 SNHLY and CDR2 FYNNEI. CDR3 length equals 15 residues. CDR3 sequence (DNA): TGTGCCAGCAGTCCGGACATCCTAAGGACCGGGGAGCTGTTTTTT. Translating gives CASSPDILRTGELFF. Full variable domain (remainder filled in from reference TRBV2 and TRBJ2-2): EPEVTQTPSHQVTQMGQEVILRCVPISNHLYFYWYRQILGQKVEFLVSFYNNEISEKSEIFDDQFSVERPDGSNFTLKIRSTKLEDSAMYFCASSPDILRTGELFFGEGSRLTVL.

The chain carries TRBV7-8 and TRBJ1-2; D is undetermined. Germline V lookup: CDR1 SGHVS, CDR2 FQNEAQ. Trimming pared 1 base from V and 4 bases from J, leaving 10 bases between. CDR3 length: 14 residues. CDR3 nucleotide sequence: TGTGCCAGCAGCTTAGTTATATGGGGCTATGGCTACACCTTC. Its translation: CASSLVIWGYGYTF.

The chain couples TRBV2 to TRBJ2-7, with D possibly being TRBD2 (5 bases). The CDR3 runs 15 residues. V lost 4 bases, J lost 4 bases, and 17 bases lay in between. CDR1 is SNHLY and CDR2 is FYNNEI in the germline V gene. CDR3 in DNA: TGTGCCAGCAGTGTTTCGCGTAGGCTAGCTTACGAGCAGTACTTC. Residues: CASSVSRRLAYEQYF. Full variable domain (outside the CDR3, taken from reference TRBV2 and TRBJ2-7): EPEVTQTPSHQVTQMGQEVILRCVPISNHLYFYWYRQILGQKVEFLVSFYNNEISEKSEIFDDQFSVERPDGSNFTLKIRSTKLEDSAMYFCASSVSRRLAYEQYFGPGTRLTVT.

This clone was counted a few times. The chain recombines TRBV11-3 with TRBJ2-7, with TRBD2 as a possible D gene (6 bases). The CDR3 runs to 13 residues. The germline V gene has CDR1 SGHNT and CDR2 YENEEA. Trimming stripped 3 bases from V and 5 bases from J, with 11 bases between. The CDR3 spells CASSFSGSDEQYF. The CDR3 region has the DNA TGTGCCAGCAGCTTTTCCGGGAGCGACGAGCAGTACTTC.